This T cell receptor beta chain was found in a study of CD8+CD57+ T cells in acquired aplastic anemia. Study background: Sorted cells (CD4+ and CD8+) yielded DNA amounts that averaged about 3.4 ug. Findings and limits, study-wide: Patients and controls shared twenty-nine CD8+ CDR3 sequences, highly expressed in patients.

Genomic DNA constituted the template upon which TCR beta VDJ and CDR3 profiling was performed. TCRdb reprocessed the reads with MiXCR, giving one entry per CDR3 protein. The sample contains under 200,000 distinct CDR3 sequences, about half of which appear only once. Before being chosen for sequencing, patients had shown CD8+CD57+ cell expansion by flow cytometry. Each patient had severe acquired aplastic anemia. Blood sampling was performed on the patients, and none of them had received therapy by then. This clonotype was counted ten times or more. Its cognate antigen is unknown. The CDR3 length is 14 residues. Germline V gene lookup returns CDR1 SGHDN and CDR2 FVKESK. V lost 0 bases and J 7 bases, leaving 12 bases between the germline ends.

The sequenced material came from sorted CD4+, CD8+, or CD8+CD57+ T cells (not recorded which) from PBMCs. The chain couples TRBV14 to TRBJ1-1; no definite D call. The TCR sequence derives from a human donor with aplastic anemia. Here the CDR3 DNA reads TGTGCCAGCAGCCAAGATTTTGCGACTGGTGAAGCTTTCTTT. Translated, it gives CASSQDFATGEAFF.